This T cell receptor beta chain emerged from a study of blood T cell repertoires in COVID-19. Study information: Spain, Italy and the United States supplied samples that represented acute and convalescent COVID-19.

The CDR3 runs 14 residues. CDR1 and CDR2 (germline): MNHEY, SVGAGI. The V gene end was trimmed by 3 bases and the J gene end by 3 bases; junction bases not matched to a gene: 3. Everyone who took part was 18 to 89 years old, and they came from 20 to 25 US areas. Participants had their cohort set by participant-reported clinical history. In the original analysis: Amplifying reference gene primers gave estimates of nucleated cell counts. Profiled with immunoSEQ multiplex PCR; TCRdb holds only in-frame clones, not every one. V and J calls and clone size are as listed in that table; D and trimming were resolved from the DNA. The data show about 400,000 clones, around nine tenths seen once.

V gene TRBV6-5 combines with J gene TRBJ2-3, with 7 positions matching TRBD1. The specimen sequenced was PBMCs or T cells enriched from blood (not recorded which). The sequence came from a woman aged 18-30 years with acute COVID-19. In DNA, the CDR3 is TGTGCCAGCAGTTATGACAGGGCAACAGATACGCAGTATTTT. Residues: CASSYDRATDTQYF.